Listed below are T cell receptor beta chains from one sample, sequenced in a study of cytomegalovirus exposure and HLA in healthy donors. Only in-frame clones appear in the TCRdb table, and some are missing; sequencing was by immunoSEQ multiplex PCR. In the table there are 140,000 to 150,000 clones, 90% to 95% of which are singletons. Sample: PBMCs. All receptors derive from a man aged 18 to 35 in good health and CMV-seronegative. Each CDR3 is given without its conserved first and last residue. The order of the fields is V gene, J gene, CDR3 protein.

TRBV5-5	TRBJ1-2	ASSPGTGGYT
TRBV19	TRBJ2-1	ASSIGLAGPSYNEQF
TRBV7-9	TRBJ2-7	ASSSKYEQY
TRBV2	TRBJ1-4	ASSGDRFNEKLF
TRBV5-5	TRBJ1-4	ASSLGGTGPNEKLF
TRBV19	TRBJ2-1	ASSMGQGVYNEQF
TRBV27	TRBJ1-1	ASSPPSAQPATEAF
TRBV7-8	TRBJ1-1	ASSPQETEAF
TRBV15	TRBJ1-2	ATSTIRQTNYGYT
TRBV2	TRBJ2-1	ASSVLVSANEQF
TRBV28	TRBJ1-1	ASSSRTGWNTEAF
TRBV11-1	TRBJ1-1	ASSLTGYTEAF
TRBV18	TRBJ2-2	ASSRTSGSMPTGELF
TRBV11-2	TRBJ2-5	ASSSRTGGGETQY
TRBV2	TRBJ1-5	ASSGGQISSQPQH
TRBV14	TRBJ2-3	ASSHPGTGRPDTQY
TRBV2	TRBJ2-1	ASRPGTSGGSSYNEQF
TRBV6-6	TRBJ1-1	ASSQGQQPNTEAF
TRBV9	TRBJ2-7	ASSVGPRAGALSYEQY
TRBV7-2	TRBJ2-2	ASSPVGTLKTGELF
TRBV2	TRBJ2-3	ASSVGTSGGLMY
TRBV19	TRBJ1-2	ASRRPSTGDYGYT
TRBV7-8	TRBJ1-2	ASSLAPGGLYGYT
TRBV4-1	TRBJ2-5	ASSPERDRGWETQY
TRBV5-1	TRBJ2-7	ASSFETLSYEQY
TRBV5-1	TRBJ2-5	ASGSSGGETQY
TRBV15	TRBJ1-2	ATRVGGSNYGYT
TRBV27	TRBJ1-1	ASSLTGPTIKAF
TRBV18	TRBJ2-3	ASSLRAGLPDTQY
TRBV18	TRBJ1-5	ASSPLQGNQPQH
TRBV9	TRBJ2-2	ASSWTADANTGELF
TRBV5-1	TRBJ2-3	ASSKQGNTDTQY
TRBV7-9	TRBJ2-5	ASSLRGIQETQY
TRBV5-1	TRBJ2-7	ASSIPGQGTHEQY
TRBV4-3	TRBJ2-1	ASSQERLAGYNEQF
TRBV19	TRBJ2-5	ASSAPSEIQETQY
TRBV9	TRBJ2-1	ASSVAGSGLGNEQF
TRBV6-4	TRBJ2-5	ASSGTGGRKTQY
TRBV5-4	TRBJ2-3	ASRAGGWGDTQY
TRBV11-2	TRBJ2-5	ASSSLPGHQRGETQY
TRBV6-6	TRBJ1-5	ASSYLPGASNQPQH
TRBV6-6	TRBJ1-4	AARPQGNEKLF
TRBV6-5	TRBJ2-3	ASNRDSTDTQY
TRBV11-2	TRBJ2-3	ASSFLAGAMADTQY
TRBV7-9	TRBJ2-1	ASSLGAGEQF
TRBV5-1	TRBJ1-5	ASSAGTGYQPQH
TRBV4-3	TRBJ1-2	ASSQESRDYGYT
TRBV12-5	TRBJ1-1	ASGLVRVAGASNTEAF
TRBV6-5	TRBJ2-3	ASSYSTGGGTDTQY
TRBV30	TRBJ1-3	AWSVPGASGNTIY
TRBV4-3	TRBJ2-3	ASSQVAGIPVDTQY
TRBV6-5	TRBJ1-2	ASSFTFGSRAGYT
TRBV10-3	TRBJ2-2	AISVPPGLAGTGVTGELF
TRBV2	TRBJ1-3	ASTRRIPGSGNTIY
TRBV9	TRBJ2-7	ASSVSSGGYEQY
TRBV11-2	TRBJ2-2	ASSQTRGGELF
TRBV9	TRBJ2-3	ATGSGTSQDTQY